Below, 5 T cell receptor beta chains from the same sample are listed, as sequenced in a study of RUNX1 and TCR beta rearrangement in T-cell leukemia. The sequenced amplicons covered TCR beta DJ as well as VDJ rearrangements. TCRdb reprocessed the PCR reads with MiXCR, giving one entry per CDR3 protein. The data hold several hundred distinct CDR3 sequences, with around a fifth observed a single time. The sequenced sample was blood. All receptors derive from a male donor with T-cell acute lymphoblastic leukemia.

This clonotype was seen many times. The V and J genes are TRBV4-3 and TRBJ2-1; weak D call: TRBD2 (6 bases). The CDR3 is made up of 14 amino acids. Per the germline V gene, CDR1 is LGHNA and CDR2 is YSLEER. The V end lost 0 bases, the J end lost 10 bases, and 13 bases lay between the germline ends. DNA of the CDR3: TGCGCCAGCAGCCAAGAGGGGCGGGAACGGGAGCAGTTCTTC. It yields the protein CASSQEGREREQFF.

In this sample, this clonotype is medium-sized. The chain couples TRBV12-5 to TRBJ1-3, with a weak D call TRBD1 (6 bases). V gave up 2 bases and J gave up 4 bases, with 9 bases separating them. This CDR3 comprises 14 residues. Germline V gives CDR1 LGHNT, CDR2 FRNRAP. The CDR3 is CASGLRGPGNTIYF. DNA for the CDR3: TGTGCTAGTGGTTTGCGGGGGCCCGGAAACACCATATATTTT.

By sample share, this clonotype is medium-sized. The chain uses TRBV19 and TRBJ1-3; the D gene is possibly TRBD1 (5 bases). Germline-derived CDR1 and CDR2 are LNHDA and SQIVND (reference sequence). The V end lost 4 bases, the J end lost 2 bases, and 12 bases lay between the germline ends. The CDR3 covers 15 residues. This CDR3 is CASSSPGWTGNTIYF. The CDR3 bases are TGTGCCAGTAGTAGCCCAGGGTGGACTGGAAACACCATATATTTT.

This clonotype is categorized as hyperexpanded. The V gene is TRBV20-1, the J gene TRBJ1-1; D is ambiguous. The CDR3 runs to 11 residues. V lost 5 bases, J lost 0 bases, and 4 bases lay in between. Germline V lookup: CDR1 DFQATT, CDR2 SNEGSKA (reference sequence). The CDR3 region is CSAYVNTEAFF. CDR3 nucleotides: TGCAGTGCTTACGTGAACACTGAAGCTTTCTTT.

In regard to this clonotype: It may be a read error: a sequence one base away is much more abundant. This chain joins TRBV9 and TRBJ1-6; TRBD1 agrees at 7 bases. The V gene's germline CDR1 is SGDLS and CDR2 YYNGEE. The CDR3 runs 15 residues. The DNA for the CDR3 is TGTGCCAGCAGCGTAGAAGACAGGGCCAATTCACCCCTCCGCTTT. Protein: CASSVEDRANSPLRF.